This T cell receptor beta chain was captured by sequencing in a study of blood T cell repertoires in COVID-19. Germline V gene sequence: CDR1 KGHSY, CDR2 FQNENV. The V and J ends lost 7 bases and 4 bases respectively, with 17 bases between them. The CDR3 is 15 residues long. Original data processing: It was from reference gene primer amplification that nucleated cell counts were estimated. Measured with immunoSEQ multiplex PCR; TCRdb has only the in-frame clones, and not every one. V and J calls plus clone size are reproduced from that table; the DNA served to infer D and trimming. The table has over 150,000 clones, around 87% seen once.

The rearrangement joins TRBV16 to TRBJ1-5, with D possibly TRBD1 on 5 matching bases. This TCR was sampled from a woman aged 80 or over with COVID-19, enrolled during active disease. The sequenced sample consisted of peripheral blood. In DNA, the CDR3 is TGTGCCAGCACCTCTATCGGGGGGGAGAATCAGCCCCAGCATTTT. Translated, it gives CASTSIGGENQPQHF. The full variable domain, completed using reference TRBV16 and TRBJ1-5, is GEEVAQTPKHLVRGEGQKAKLYCAPIKGHSYVFWYQQVLKNEFKFLISFQNENVFDETGMPKERFSAKCLPNSPCSLEIQATKLEDSAVYFCASTSIGGENQPQHFGDGTRLSIL.